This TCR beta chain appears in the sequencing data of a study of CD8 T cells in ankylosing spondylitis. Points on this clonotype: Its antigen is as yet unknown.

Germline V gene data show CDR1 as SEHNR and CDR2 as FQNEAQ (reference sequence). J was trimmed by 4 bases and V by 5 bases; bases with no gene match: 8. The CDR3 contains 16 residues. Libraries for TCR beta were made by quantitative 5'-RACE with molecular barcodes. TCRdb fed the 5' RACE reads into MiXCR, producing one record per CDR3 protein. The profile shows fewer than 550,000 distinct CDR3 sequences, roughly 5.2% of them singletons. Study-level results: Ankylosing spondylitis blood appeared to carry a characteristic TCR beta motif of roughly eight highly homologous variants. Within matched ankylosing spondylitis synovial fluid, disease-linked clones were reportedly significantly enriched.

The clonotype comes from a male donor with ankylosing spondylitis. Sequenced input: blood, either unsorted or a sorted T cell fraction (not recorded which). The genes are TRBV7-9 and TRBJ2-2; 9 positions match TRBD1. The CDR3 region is CASSPNRGLATGELFF. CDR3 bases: TGTGCCAGCAGCCCGAACAGGGGGCTGGCCACCGGGGAGCTGTTTTTT. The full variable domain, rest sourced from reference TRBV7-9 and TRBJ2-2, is DTGVSQNPRHKITKRGQNVTFRCDPISEHNRLYWYRQTLGQGPEFLTYFQNEAQLEKSRLLSDRFSAERPKGSFSTLEIQRTEQGDSAMYLCASSPNRGLATGELFFGEGSRLTVL.